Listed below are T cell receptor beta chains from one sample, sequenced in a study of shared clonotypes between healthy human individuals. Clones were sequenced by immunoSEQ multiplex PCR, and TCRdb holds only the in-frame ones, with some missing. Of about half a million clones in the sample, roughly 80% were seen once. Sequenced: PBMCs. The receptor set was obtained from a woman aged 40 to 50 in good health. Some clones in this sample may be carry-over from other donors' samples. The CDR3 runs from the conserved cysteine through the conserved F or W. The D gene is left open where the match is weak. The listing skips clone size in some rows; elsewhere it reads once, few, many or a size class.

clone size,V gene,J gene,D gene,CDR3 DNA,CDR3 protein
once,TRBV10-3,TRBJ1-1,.,TGTGCCATCATGGGCGGATTGAACACTGAAGCTTTCTTT,CAIMGGLNTEAFF
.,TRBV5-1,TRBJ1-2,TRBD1,TGCGCCAGCAGCGTGGCAGGGGGATACTACACCTTC,CASSVAGGYYTF
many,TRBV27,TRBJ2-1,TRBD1,TGTGCCAGCAGTTTATCGGGACAGGGGGGTAGATATGAGCAGTTCTTC,CASSLSGQGGRYEQFF
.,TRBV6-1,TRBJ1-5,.,TGTGCCAGCAGTGAAGGGGGGGGGCGCGTAGATCAGCCCCAGCATTTT,CASSEGGGRVDQPQHF
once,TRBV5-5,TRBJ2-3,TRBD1,TGTGCCAGCAGCTTGGGGCAGGGGGTAAGCACAGATACGCAGTATTTT,CASSLGQGVSTDTQYF
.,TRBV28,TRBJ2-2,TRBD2,TGTGCCAGCAGTTTAGCGGGAGGAGGGACCGGGGAGCTGTTTTTT,CASSLAGGGTGELFF
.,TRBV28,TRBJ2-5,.,TGTGCCAGCAGTTTCTTAGGGGAGGATGGCGTGGGAGAGACCCAGTACTTC,CASSFLGEDGVGETQYF
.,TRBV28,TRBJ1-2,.,TGTGCCAGCAGTTGGGTCGGAGGAGGCTACACCTTC,CASSWVGGGYTF
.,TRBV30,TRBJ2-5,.,TGTGCCTGGAGTGTAGGAGCGCCCCAAGAGACCCAGTACTTC,CAWSVGAPQETQYF
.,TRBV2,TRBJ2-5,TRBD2,TGTGCCAGCACCAAGGGACTAGCGGGAAACTCCCAAGAGACCCAGTACTTC,CASTKGLAGNSQETQYF
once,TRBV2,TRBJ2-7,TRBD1,TGTGCCAGCAGTGGGGACAGGGAGGGCGAGCAGTACTTC,CASSGDREGEQYF
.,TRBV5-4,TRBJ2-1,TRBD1,TGTGCCAGCAGCACCACGACAGGGGCATCCTACAATGAGCAGTTCTTC,CASSTTTGASYNEQFF
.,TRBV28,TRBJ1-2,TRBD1,TGTGCCAGCAGTCCCGGGACAGGGATAGACTATGGCTACACCTTC,CASSPGTGIDYGYTF
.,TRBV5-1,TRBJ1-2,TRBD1,TGCGCCAGCAGCTTGGAGGGGGCCAGCTATGGCTACACCTTC,CASSLEGASYGYTF
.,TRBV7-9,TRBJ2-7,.,TGTGCCAGCAGCTTAGGGGGGCCGGACGAGCAGTACTTC,CASSLGGPDEQYF
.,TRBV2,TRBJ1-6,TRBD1,TGTGCCAGCAATCGGGACAGACTCAATTCACCCCTCCACTTT,CASNRDRLNSPLHF
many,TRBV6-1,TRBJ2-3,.,TGTGCCAGCAGTGAATTCCCCGGGGTAGCAGGAGATACGCAGTATTTT,CASSEFPGVAGDTQYF
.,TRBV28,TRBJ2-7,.,TGTGCCAGCAGTTTCGAGGGTTGGGGGACCTACGAGCAGTACTTC,CASSFEGWGTYEQYF
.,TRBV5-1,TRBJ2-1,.,TGCGCCAGCAGCCCCCCAGGGAATGAGCAGTTCTTC,CASSPPGNEQFF
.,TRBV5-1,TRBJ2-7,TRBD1,TGCGCCAGCAGCCGGACAGGGGGTAGCGAGCAGTACTTC,CASSRTGGSEQYF
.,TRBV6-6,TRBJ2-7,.,TGTGCCAGCAGTTACGAGGAAACGGGCTCCTACGAGCAGTACTTC,CASSYEETGSYEQYF
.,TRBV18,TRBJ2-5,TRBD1,TGTGCCAGCTCATCGGACAGGGGTAATGTGGAGACCCAGTACTTC,CASSSDRGNVETQYF
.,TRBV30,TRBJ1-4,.,TGTGCCTGGACGACCGAAGAATTTAATGAAAAACTGTTTTTT,CAWTTEEFNEKLFF
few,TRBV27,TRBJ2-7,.,TGTGCCAGCAGAATAGGCAGGGCCCACGAGCAGTACTTC,CASRIGRAHEQYF
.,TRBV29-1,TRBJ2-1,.,TGCAGCGTTGCCGCCCAATATTCTGAGCAGTTCTTC,CSVAAQYSEQFF
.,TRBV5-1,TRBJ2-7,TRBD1,TGCGCCAGCAGCTTGGGCCTTCCGGGACAGGGCACCTACGAGCAGTACTTC,CASSLGLPGQGTYEQYF
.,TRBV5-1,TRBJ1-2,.,TGCGCCAGCAGCTTGGACGGACGGAGCGCTAACTATGGCTACACCTTC,CASSLDGRSANYGYTF
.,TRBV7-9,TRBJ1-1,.,TGTGCCAGCAGCTTATACGGTGTACAGGGCTCCGCGTCTGAAGCTTTCTTT,CASSLYGVQGSASEAFF
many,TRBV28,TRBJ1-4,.,TGTGCCAGCAGTTTACCCGACGACCGCAATGAAAAACTGTTTTTT,CASSLPDDRNEKLFF
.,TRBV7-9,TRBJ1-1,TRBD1,TGTGCCAGCAGCTTAGGTATTACCGGGACAGGTAACACTGAAGCTTTCTTT,CASSLGITGTGNTEAFF
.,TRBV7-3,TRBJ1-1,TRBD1,TGTGCCAGCAGCAACCGGGACAGGGGATTGGCTTTCTTT,CASSNRDRGLAFF
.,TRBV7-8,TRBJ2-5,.,TGTGCCAGCAGCTTAGGTGCGGGTGCGGGCAAGACCCAGTACTTC,CASSLGAGAGKTQYF
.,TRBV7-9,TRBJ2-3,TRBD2,TGTGCCAGCAGCGCCAGCGGGGGCACAGATACGCAGTATTTT,CASSASGGTDTQYF
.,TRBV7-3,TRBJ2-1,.,TGTGCCAGCAGCCCCGCGCGACAGAGATACAATGAGCAGTTCTTC,CASSPARQRYNEQFF
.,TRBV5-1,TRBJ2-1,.,TGCGCCAGCAGCTTTGGCAGGGCTCCTACTTTAAGGGATGAGCAGTTCTTC,CASSFGRAPTLRDEQFF
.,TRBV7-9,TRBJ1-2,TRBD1,TGTTGGACAGGGTCTAACTATGGCTACACCTTC,CWTGSNYGYTF
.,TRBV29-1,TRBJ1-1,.,TGCAGCGTTGGGGGAGATATGAACACTGAAGCTTTCTTT,CSVGGDMNTEAFF
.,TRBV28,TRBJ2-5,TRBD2,TGTGCCAGCAGTTTTGGCTTGCGGGGGGAGACCCAGTACTTC,CASSFGLRGETQYF
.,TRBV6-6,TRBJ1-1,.,TGTGCCAGCAGGGGAACCCTGGGGGGGTCGAACACTGAAGCTTTCTTT,CASRGTLGGSNTEAFF
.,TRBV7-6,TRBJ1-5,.,TGTGCCAGCAGCCTCCGCCCTGATCAGCCCCAGCATTTT,CASSLRPDQPQHF
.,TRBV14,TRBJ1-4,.,TGTGCCAGCAGCCAACCGGGACGGAAACTGTTTTTT,CASSQPGRKLFF
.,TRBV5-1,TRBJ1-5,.,TGCGCCAGCAGCCACCTGGGAGGGCTTGATCAGCCCCAGCATTTT,CASSHLGGLDQPQHF
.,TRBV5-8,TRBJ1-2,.,TGTGCCAGCAACCCCAGGACAGCTAACTATGGCTACACCTTC,CASNPRTANYGYTF
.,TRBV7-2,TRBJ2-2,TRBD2,TGTGCCAGCAGACCTACTAGCGGGTTGACCGGGGAGCTGTTTTTT,CASRPTSGLTGELFF
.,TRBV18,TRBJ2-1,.,TGTGCCAGCTCACCAGGGAGCGGAGGGATTTACAATGAGCAGTTCTTC,CASSPGSGGIYNEQFF